The 18 T cell receptor beta chains below come from one sample, sequenced in a study of Ad26.COV2.S vaccination and SARS-CoV-2 variants. Measured with immunoSEQ multiplex PCR; TCRdb has only the in-frame clones, and not every one. The data show about 390,000 clones, 80% to 90% seen once. Treatment here: around 19 received Ad26.COV2.S at low or high dose, single or two shots; about 5 received placebo; per-sample allocation not given. The investigators took samples on day 63 after the first vaccine or placebo injection. Sequenced here: peripheral blood, sampled in a trial of Ad26.COV2.S vaccine versus placebo. These TCRs come from a person between 18 and 60 years old who received the Ad26.COV2.S COVID-19 vaccine or a placebo.

The chain uses TRBV6-5 and TRBJ1-1; D perhaps matches TRBD1 (5 bases). The CDR3 contains 13 residues. The V end was cut by 2 bases, the J end by 4 bases, with 8 bases between. CDR1 is MNHEY and CDR2 is SVGAGI in the germline V gene. The CDR3 DNA is TGTGCCAGCAGTTACATGGGGGGCACTGAAGCTTTCTTT. Amino acid sequence: CASSYMGGTEAFF.

This rearrangement joins TRBV4-2 to TRBJ2-4, with 8 positions matching TRBD2. CDR3 length: 19 residues. V shed 6 bases, J shed 0 bases, and the junction held 16 bases outside the gene matches. Germline V lookup: CDR1 LGHNA, CDR2 YNFKEQ. The CDR3 protein is CASRPGTRGASLAKNIQYF. As DNA, the CDR3 is TGTGCCAGCAGACCCGGTACGCGGGGGGCTTCCTTAGCCAAAAACATTCAGTACTTC.

CDR3 in amino acids: CASTWIGELFF. The CDR3 region has the DNA TGTGCCAGCACTTGGATCGGGGAGCTGTTTTTT. The chain is built from TRBV27 and TRBJ2-2; D is uncertain. Germline V CDR1 and CDR2: MNHEY, SMNVEV (reference sequence). This CDR3 is built from 11 residues. V shed 7 bases and J shed 7 bases, with 7 bases lying between them.

This chain uses TRBV6-5 with TRBJ1-1, with D perhaps TRBD1 (5 bases). The ends were cut back, 0 bases at V and 7 bases at J, with 9 bases in the middle. This CDR3 region has 13 residues. Germline CDR1 reads MNHEY; CDR2 reads SVGAGI. CDR3 coding DNA: TGTGCCAGCAGTTACTCAGGGGTTGTTGAAGCTTTCTTT. This encodes CASSYSGVVEAFF.

The rearrangement links TRBV6-5 to TRBJ1-2, with D hard to call. Trimming stripped 7 bases from V and 0 bases from J, with 6 bases between. In germline, CDR1 is MNHEY, CDR2 SVGAGI. CDR3 length: 12 amino acids. The CDR3 protein is CASTTANYGYTF. The DNA for the CDR3 is TGTGCCAGCACTACAGCTAACTATGGCTACACCTTC.

CDR3 in DNA: TGCAGTGCAAGTACTAGTGGTCTCCCAGATACGCAGTATTTT. Protein product: CSASTSGLPDTQYF. This chain joins TRBV20-1 and TRBJ2-3; tentative D call: TRBD2 (5 bases). V gave up 6 bases and J gave up 4 bases, with 17 bases separating them. The CDR3 has 14 amino acids. Germline V lookup: CDR1 DFQATT, CDR2 SNEGSKA (reference sequence).

This clone came up once. The chain combines TRBV29-1 with TRBJ2-7, with 8 bases that match TRBD1. Germline trimming cut 4 bases from V and 2 bases from J; bases unmatched to any gene: 1. The CDR3 covers 12 residues. Germline loops: CDR1 SQVTM, CDR2 ANQGSEA. CDR3 DNA: TGCAGCGTTGGGACAGGGACCTACGAGCAGTACTTC. It encodes CSVGTGTYEQYF.

In DNA, the CDR3 is TGTGCCAGCAGTTACGTTCGGGGTCTGGTTGATACGCAGTATTTT. Amino acid sequence: CASSYVRGLVDTQYF. The rearrangement joins TRBV6-2 or TRBV6-3 to TRBJ2-3, with D tentatively TRBD2 (5 bases). The CDR3 spans 15 residues. Germline V gene data show CDR1 as MNHEY and CDR2 as SVGEGT. Trimming took 2 bases from V and 6 from J, leaving 15 bases between them.

The chain uses TRBV5-1 and TRBJ2-1; D call uncertain. The CDR3 is 17 amino acids. The ends were cut back, 0 bases at V and 0 bases at J, with 13 bases in the middle. CDR1 is SGHRS and CDR2 is YFSETQ in the germline V gene. The CDR3: CASSLESKAISYNEQFF. Here the CDR3 DNA reads TGCGCCAGCAGCTTGGAGTCCAAGGCTATCTCCTACAATGAGCAGTTCTTC.

V usage is TRBV13 and J usage is TRBJ2-5; D might be TRBD1 or TRBD2, each matching 5 bases. Germline assignment: CDR1 PRHDT and CDR2 FYEKMQ (reference sequence). This CDR3 region has 15 residues. Trimming shortened V by 2 bases and J by 1 base, and 11 bases separated the two germline ends. CDR3: CASSLSRGIQETQYF. CDR3 in DNA: TGTGCCAGCAGCTTATCGAGGGGAATCCAAGAGACCCAGTACTTC. Variable domain in full (rest from reference TRBV13 and TRBJ2-5): AAGVIQSPRHLIKEKRETATLKCYPIPRHDTVYWYQQGPGQDPQFLISFYEKMQSDKGSIPDRFSAQQFSDYHSELNMSSLELGDSALYFCASSLSRGIQETQYFGPGTRLLVL.

This clone was counted a few times. V usage is TRBV7-2 and J usage is TRBJ2-7, with D perhaps TRBD2 (5 bases). Trimming stripped 1 base from V and 7 bases from J, with 11 bases between. There are 13 residues in the CDR3. Per the germline V gene, CDR1 is SGHTA and CDR2 is FQGNSA. In DNA, the CDR3 is TGTGCCAGCAGCTTAGATCCGGGAAGGGAGCAGTACTTC. It yields the protein CASSLDPGREQYF.

The rearrangement joins TRBV29-1 to TRBJ1-1, with D perhaps TRBD1 (5 bases). CDR1 and CDR2 from the germline V gene are SQVTM and ANQGSEA. The CDR3 spans 14 residues. V lost 4 bases and J 7 bases, leaving 19 bases between the germline ends. CDR3 in amino acids: CSVGWGRERVEAFF. CDR3 nucleotides: TGCAGCGTTGGATGGGGCAGGGAGAGGGTTGAAGCTTTCTTT.

The chain combines TRBV5-1 with TRBJ1-1, with a weak D call TRBD1 (6 bases). Germline CDR1 is SGHRS and CDR2 is YFSETQ. V was clipped by 3 bases and J by 0 bases, with 15 bases between them. This CDR3 has 16 amino acids. Here the CDR3 DNA reads TGCGCCAGCAGCTCCGGACAACAGGGCATGAACACTGAAGCTTTCTTT. Translation: CASSSGQQGMNTEAFF.

This chain uses TRBV7-9 with TRBJ1-4; 7 bases are a match to TRBD1. The CDR3 length is 14 residues. The germline gives CDR1 SEHNR, CDR2 FQNEAQ (reference sequence). The V segment lost 6 bases and the J segment 3 bases; nucleotides outside the gene matches: 4. CDR3 amino acids: CASRPTGSNEKLFF. CDR3 DNA: TGTGCCAGCAGGCCGACAGGGTCTAATGAAAAACTGTTTTTT. Looking up the rest from reference TRBV7-9 and TRBJ1-4 gives the full variable domain: DTGVSQNPRHKITKRGQNVTFRCDPISEHNRLYWYRQTLGQGPEFLTYFQNEAQLEKSRLLSDRFSAERPKGSFSTLEIQRTEQGDSAMYLCASRPTGSNEKLFFGSGTQLSVL.

This CDR3 reads CASSEAGPNSGNTIYF. Here the CDR3 DNA reads TGTGCCAGCAGTGAAGCGGGACCTAACTCTGGAAACACCATATATTTT. The V call is TRBV6-1, the J call TRBJ1-3; perhaps TRBD1 as D (5 bases). The CDR3 runs 16 residues. Trimming took off 0 bases at V and 0 bases at J, with 9 bases between the two ends. The germline gives CDR1 MNHNS, CDR2 SASEGT.

V gene TRBV5-1 combines with J gene TRBJ2-2; 8 bases are shared with TRBD1. The CDR3 length is 15 residues. Germline CDR1 is SGHRS and CDR2 is YFSETQ. After removal of 4 bases from V and 1 base from J, the junction contained 3 bases not matched to a gene. The CDR3 spells CASSAGTGNTGELFF. The CDR3 nucleotides are TGCGCCAGCAGCGCCGGGACAGGGAACACCGGGGAGCTGTTTTTT.

The chain couples TRBV5-1 to TRBJ1-2; D is uncertain. There are 14 residues in the CDR3. Looked up from germline, CDR1 is SGHRS and CDR2 is YFSETQ. V was cut by 6 bases and J by 2 bases, with 14 bases left in between. The CDR3 here is CASTTEGRNYGYTF. CDR3 nucleotide sequence: TGCGCCAGCACCACCGAGGGCAGGAACTATGGCTACACCTTC.

J is TRBJ2-7 and V is TRBV6-6, with 8 bases fitting TRBD2. With V trimmed by 6 bases and J by 0 bases, 7 bases remained unmatched. Germline assignment: CDR1 MNHNY and CDR2 SVGAGI (reference sequence). This CDR3 is built from 15 residues. The CDR3 here is CASSRGGGSSYEQYF. The CDR3 bases are TGTGCCAGCAGCCGAGGCGGGGGGAGCTCCTACGAGCAGTACTTC.